These 5 T cell receptor beta chains were all obtained from the same sample, sequenced in a study of blood T cell repertoires in COVID-19 (dated by TCRdb to the early 2020s). The library relied on the immunoSEQ multiplex PCR assay. Sourced from immuneACCESS, this table was stored by TCRdb with only in-frame sequences that have V and J called. A share of the clones is absent; for the studies checked, an unresolved V gene accounts for under half, and the remainder has no known explanation. For this sample the table gives over 200,000 clones, of which over 80% were detected only once. The top ten clones comprise around 3.6% of the sample. The sample comprised PBMCs or T cells enriched from blood (not recorded which). These receptors originate from a woman in her twenties or thirties who had been exposed to COVID-19.

With respect to this clone: This sample includes further DNA sequences coding for the same CDR3. The chain carries TRBV19 and TRBJ1-6; 10 bases line up with TRBD1. Germline V gene lookup returns CDR1 LNHDA and CDR2 SQIVND (reference sequence). The CDR3 loop spans 15 amino acids. Germline trimming cut 6 bases from V and 7 bases from J; bases unmatched to any gene: 6. The DNA of the CDR3 is TGTGCCAGTAGGCCGGGACAGGGGAACAATTCACCCCTCCACTTT. It yields the protein CASRPGQGNNSPLHF.

The J gene is TRBJ2-7, the V gene TRBV19; D is ambiguous. Per germline, CDR1 LNHDA and CDR2 SQIVND (reference sequence). V was trimmed by 4 bases and J by 3 bases, leaving 16 bases between them. This CDR3 is built from 15 residues. The CDR3 DNA is TGTGCCAGTAGTACCTCGGCGGCGATTAACTACGAGCAGTACTTC. Protein: CASSTSAAINYEQYF.

The V call is TRBV7-9, the J call TRBJ1-1; D is perhaps TRBD1 (5 bases). The CDR3 loop spans 13 amino acids. Germline lookup yields CDR1 SEHNR and CDR2 FQNEAQ (reference sequence). Trimming stripped 6 bases from V and 11 bases from J, with 19 bases between. The CDR3 loop is CASSLGDQGGAFF. DNA for the CDR3: TGTGCCAGCAGTCTAGGTGATCAGGGTGGGGCTTTCTTT.

The chain joins TRBV27 to TRBJ1-2, with a possible D match to TRBD1 (5 bases). The CDR3 totals 12 residues. The V and J ends lost 6 bases and 14 bases respectively, with 19 bases between them. The germline CDR1 and CDR2 sequences are MNHEY and SMNVEV (reference sequence). CDR3 protein: CASSPRVGIETF. Written as DNA, the CDR3 is TGTGCCAGCAGCCCCAGGGTGGGAATTGAGACCTTC.

The chain is built from TRBV3-1 (or the pseudogene TRBV3-2) and TRBJ1-6; a weak D match, TRBD1 (5 bases). V dropped 4 bases and J dropped 6 bases, with 13 bases sitting between them. Germline CDR1 reads LGHDT; CDR2 reads YNNKEL (reference sequence). The CDR3 runs to 15 residues. The CDR3 DNA is TGTGCCAGCAGCCGGGCATCGACAGCTAATTCACCCCTCCACTTT. Protein sequence: CASSRASTANSPLHF.